This T cell receptor (beta chain) was captured in a study of blood T cells in healthy people across ages. The study, taken as a whole, reports: The study regarded diversity estimates from one million T cells as underestimates. Possibly, changes in expanded clonotypes were confounded because donor CMV status was unknown. As naive T cell percentage varied, TCR beta diversity correlated strongly with it.

V shed 5 bases and J 8 bases; nucleotides not matched to a gene: 8. There are 15 residues in the CDR3. Germline CDR1 and CDR2: SGHAT and FQDESV (reference sequence). For the second PCR, which ran for 7 to 11 cycles, a sample-barcoded 5' primer and a J-beta primer mix were used. Tagging of each cDNA molecule was performed by a template-switch adaptor with 12 random nucleotides. MiXCR, applied by TCRdb to the 5' RACE reads, yields one record per CDR3 protein. The data hold hundreds of thousands of distinct CDR3 sequences, with around 48% observed a single time. Remarks on this clonotype: Antigen specificity is unknown.

The chain combines TRBV11-1 with TRBJ2-1; 11 bases map to TRBD2. The material sequenced was blood. This sequence originates from a woman between 55 and 75 years old in good health. CDR3: CASSDSSGRRDEQFF. CDR3 DNA: TGTGCCAGCAGCGACTCTAGCGGGAGGCGCGATGAGCAGTTCTTC. Variable domain in full (rest from reference TRBV11-1 and TRBJ2-1): EAEVAQSPRYKITEKSQAVAFWCDPISGHATLYWYRQILGQGPELLVQFQDESVVDDSQLPKDRFSAERLKGVDSTLKIQPAELGDSAMYLCASSDSSGRRDEQFFGPGTRLTVL.